This TCR beta chain was identified in a study of lymphopenia after photon versus proton radiotherapy. Study findings and constraints: Under photons, naive T cells and diversity fell while effector/memory populations rose.

This CDR3 spans 17 amino acids. V was shortened by 1 base and J by 2 bases, with 15 bases between the two germline ends. Germline V lookup: CDR1 MGHRA, CDR2 YSYEKL. As for this clone: Its antigen is unidentified.

Clones were sequenced by immunoSEQ multiplex PCR, and TCRdb holds only the in-frame ones, with some missing. The profile shows approximately 170,000 clones, more than 85% of them singletons. Here the sequenced sample was peripheral blood, taken from a patient treated with photon-based radiotherapy. V and J are TRBV4-1 and TRBJ1-3; tentative D call: TRBD1 (5 bases). The sequence derives from a man aged 45-65 years with gastric cancer. The CDR3 DNA is TGCGCCAGCAGCCAAGCCACTGGGGCTTTGGCTGGAAACACCATATATTTT. It codes for CASSQATGALAGNTIYF.